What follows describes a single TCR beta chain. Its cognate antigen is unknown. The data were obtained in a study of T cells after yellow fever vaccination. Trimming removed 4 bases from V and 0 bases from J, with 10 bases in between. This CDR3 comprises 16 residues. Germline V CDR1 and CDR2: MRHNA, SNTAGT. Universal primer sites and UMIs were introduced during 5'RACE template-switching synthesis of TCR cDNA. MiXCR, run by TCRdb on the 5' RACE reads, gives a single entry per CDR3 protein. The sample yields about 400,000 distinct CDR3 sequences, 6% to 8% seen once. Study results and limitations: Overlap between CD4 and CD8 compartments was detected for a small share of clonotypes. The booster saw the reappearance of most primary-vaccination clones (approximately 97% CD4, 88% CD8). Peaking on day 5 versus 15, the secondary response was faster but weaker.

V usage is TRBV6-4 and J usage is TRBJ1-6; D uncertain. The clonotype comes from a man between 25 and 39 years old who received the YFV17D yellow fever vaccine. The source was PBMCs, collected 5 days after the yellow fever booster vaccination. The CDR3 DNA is TGTGCCAGCAGTGGGCAGGCGAGCTCCTATAATTCACCCCTCCACTTT. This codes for CASSGQASSYNSPLHF.